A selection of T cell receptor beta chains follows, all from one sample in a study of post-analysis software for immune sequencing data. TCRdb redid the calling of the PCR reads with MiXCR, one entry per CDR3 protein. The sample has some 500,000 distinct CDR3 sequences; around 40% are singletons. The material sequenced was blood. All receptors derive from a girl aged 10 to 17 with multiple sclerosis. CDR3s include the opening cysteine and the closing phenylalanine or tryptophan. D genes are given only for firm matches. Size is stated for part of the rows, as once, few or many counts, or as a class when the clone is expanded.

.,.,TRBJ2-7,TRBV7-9,CASSSLVGDFYYEQYF,TGTGCCAGCAGCTCCCTGGTGGGGGACTTCTACTACGAGCAGTACTTC
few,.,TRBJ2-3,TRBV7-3,CASSLTARYTDTQYF,TGTGCCAGCAGCTTAACGGCCCGTTACACAGATACGCAGTATTTT
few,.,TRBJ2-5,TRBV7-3,CASSSSRNIETQYF,TGTGCCAGCAGCTCGTCCCGCAATATTGAGACCCAGTACTTC
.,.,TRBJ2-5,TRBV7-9,CASSLQVSETQYF,TGTGCCAGCAGCTTACAAGTCTCAGAGACCCAGTACTTC
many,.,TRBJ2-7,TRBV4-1,CASSQGTITYEQYF,TGCGCCAGCAGCCAGGGTACTATTACCTACGAGCAGTACTTC
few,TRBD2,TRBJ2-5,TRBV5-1,CASSRGTSGDVRGETQYF,TGCGCCAGCAGCCGAGGGACTAGCGGGGATGTCAGAGGAGAGACCCAGTACTTC
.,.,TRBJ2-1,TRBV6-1,CASSEGILTAYNEQFF,TGTGCCAGCAGTGAGGGTATCCTAACGGCGTACAATGAGCAGTTCTTC
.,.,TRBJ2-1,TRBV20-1,CSASRGTLLGLLPDEQFF,TGCAGTGCTAGCCGGGGGACTTTATTAGGACTCCTTCCGGATGAGCAGTTCTTC
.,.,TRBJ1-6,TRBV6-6,CAHTGGNNSPLHF,TGTGCCCACACGGGGGGAAATAATTCACCCCTCCACTTT
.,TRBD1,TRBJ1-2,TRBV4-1,CASSRQTGDRDGYTF,TGCGCCAGCAGCCGGCAGACAGGGGATCGCGATGGCTACACCTTC
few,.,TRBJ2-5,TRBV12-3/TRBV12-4,CASSPAWSETQYF,TGTGCCAGCAGCCCCGCTTGGTCGGAGACCCAGTACTTC
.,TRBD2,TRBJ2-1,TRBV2,CASRKGLAGLYNEQFF,TGTGCCAGCAGGAAGGGACTAGCGGGATTATACAATGAGCAGTTCTTC
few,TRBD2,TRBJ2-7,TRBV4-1,CASSQPWGAGTYEQYF,TGCGCCAGCAGCCAACCCTGGGGAGCGGGAACCTACGAGCAGTACTTC
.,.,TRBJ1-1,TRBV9,CASSVEDTNTEAFF,TGTGCCAGCAGCGTCGAAGACACGAACACTGAAGCTTTCTTT
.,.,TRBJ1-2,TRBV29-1,CSVEHQGDNYGYTF,TGCAGCGTTGAGCACCAGGGCGATAACTATGGCTACACCTTC
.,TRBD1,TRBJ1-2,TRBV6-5,CASSRTGERGYGYTF,TGTGCCAGCAGCCGTACAGGGGAGAGAGGCTATGGCTACACCTTC
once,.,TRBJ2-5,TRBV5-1,CASSFGQRFQETQYF,TGCGCCAGCAGCTTCGGACAGCGATTCCAAGAGACCCAGTACTTC
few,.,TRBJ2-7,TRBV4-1,CASSSGPVYEQYF,TGCGCCAGCAGCTCGGGACCAGTCTACGAGCAGTACTTC
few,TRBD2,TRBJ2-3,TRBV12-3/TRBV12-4,CASSFGLAGSDTQYF,TGTGCCAGCAGTTTTGGGCTAGCGGGATCAGATACGCAGTATTTT
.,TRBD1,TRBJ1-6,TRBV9,CASSGGQGNSPLHF,TGTGCCAGCAGCGGGGGACAGGGGAATTCACCCCTCCACTTT
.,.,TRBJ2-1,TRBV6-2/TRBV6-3,CASSYGGSTYNEQFF,TGTGCCAGCAGTTATGGTGGGAGCACCTACAATGAGCAGTTCTTC
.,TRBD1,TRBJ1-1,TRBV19,CAVDPGGGTEAFF,TGTGCCGTAGATCCAGGGGGTGGTACTGAAGCTTTCTTT
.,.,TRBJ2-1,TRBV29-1,CSGDLRQSSYNEQFF,TGCAGCGGAGATTTGAGACAGAGCTCCTACAATGAGCAGTTCTTC
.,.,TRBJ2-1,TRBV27,CASSPFLALDEQFF,TGTGCCAGCAGCCCCTTTCTAGCGCTCGATGAGCAGTTCTTC
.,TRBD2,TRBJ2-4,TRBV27,CASKKYGGREDIQYF,TGTGCCAGCAAAAAGTACGGCGGGAGGGAAGACATTCAGTACTTC
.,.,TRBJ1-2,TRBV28,CAIAAGEANYGYTF,TGTGCCATAGCTGCGGGAGAGGCTAACTATGGCTACACCTTC
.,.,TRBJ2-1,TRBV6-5,CASSYSHNGFEQFF,TGTGCCAGCAGTTACTCGCATAACGGCTTTGAGCAGTTCTTC
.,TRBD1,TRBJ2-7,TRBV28,CASRSQGDEQYF,TGTGCCAGCAGGTCACAGGGGGACGAGCAGTACTTC
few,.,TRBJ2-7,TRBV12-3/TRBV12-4,CASSPDRPNVYEQYF,TGTGCCAGCAGTCCCGACAGGCCTAACGTCTACGAGCAGTACTTC
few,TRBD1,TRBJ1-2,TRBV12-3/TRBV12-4,CAIGDRAYTF,TGTGCTATAGGGGACAGGGCCTACACCTTC
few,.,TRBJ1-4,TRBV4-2,CASSQDRGGSNEKLFF,TGTGCCAGCAGCCAAGATCGGGGGGGGTCTAATGAAAAACTGTTTTTT
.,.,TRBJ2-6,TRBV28,CASSRTLTGSGANVLTF,TGTGCCAGCAGCCGTACTCTGACAGGTTCAGGGGCCAACGTCCTGACTTTC
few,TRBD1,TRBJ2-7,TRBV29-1,CSVLTGSSYEQYF,TGCAGCGTCTTGACAGGGAGCTCCTACGAGCAGTACTTC
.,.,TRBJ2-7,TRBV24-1,CATSESGLRSYEQYF,TGTGCCACCAGTGAATCGGGACTCCGTTCCTACGAGCAGTACTTC
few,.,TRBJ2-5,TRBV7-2,CASSYVGRDEQYF,TGTGCCAGCAGCTACGTGGGCCGCGATGAGCAGTACTTC
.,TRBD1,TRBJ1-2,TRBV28,CASSLDTTGASYGYTF,TGTGCCAGCAGTTTGGATACAACAGGGGCGAGCTATGGCTACACCTTC
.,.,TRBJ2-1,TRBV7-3,CASSLSQGPYNEQFF,TGTGCCAGCAGCTTAAGCCAGGGGCCGTACAATGAGCAGTTCTTC
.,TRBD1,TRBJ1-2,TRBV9,CASSTTGTGLNGYTF,TGTGCCAGCAGCACTACCGGGACAGGGTTGAATGGCTACACCTTC
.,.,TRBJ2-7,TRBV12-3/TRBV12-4,CASSNRYEQYF,TGTGCCAGCAGTAACCGCTACGAGCAGTACTTC
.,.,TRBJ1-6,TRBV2,CASRFGDNSPLHF,TGTGCGAGCAGGTTCGGCGATAATTCACCCCTCCACTTT
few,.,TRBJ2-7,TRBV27,CASSLSGGYPSYEQYF,TGTGCCAGCAGTTTATCAGGGGGGTACCCCTCCTACGAGCAGTACTTC
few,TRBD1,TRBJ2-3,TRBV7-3,CASSSWGTAPGNTQYF,TGTGCCAGCAGCTCCTGGGGGACAGCCCCCGGGAATACGCAGTATTTT
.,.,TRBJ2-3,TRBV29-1,CSVDRDTDTQYF,TGCAGCGTGGACCGGGACACAGATACGCAGTATTTT
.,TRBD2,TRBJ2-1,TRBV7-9,CASSRWTSGSNNEQFF,TGTGCCAGCAGTCGGTGGACTAGCGGGAGTAATAATGAGCAGTTCTTC
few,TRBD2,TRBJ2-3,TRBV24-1,CATSDITSGRLTDTQYF,TGTGCCACCAGTGACATAACTAGCGGGAGGTTAACAGATACGCAGTATTTT
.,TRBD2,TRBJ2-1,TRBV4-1,CASSQSRASGHYNEQFF,TGCGCCAGCAGCCAGAGCAGGGCTAGCGGGCATTACAATGAGCAGTTCTTC
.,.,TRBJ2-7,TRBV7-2,CASSTQEGARDEQYF,TGTGCCAGCAGCACACAGGAGGGGGCGCGGGACGAGCAGTACTTC
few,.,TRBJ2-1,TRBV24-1,CATSDPGMEGDNNEQFF,TGTGCCACCAGTGACCCCGGGATGGAGGGGGACAACAATGAGCAGTTCTTC
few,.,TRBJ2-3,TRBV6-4,CASSDRLYTDTQYF,TGTGCCAGCAGTGACAGGTTATACACAGATACGCAGTATTTT
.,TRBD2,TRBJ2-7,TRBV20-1,CSARDPAGGRSYEQYF,TGCAGTGCTAGAGATCCAGCGGGAGGAAGGTCCTACGAGCAGTACTTC
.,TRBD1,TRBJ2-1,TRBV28,CASSHSPQGAINEQFF,TGTGCCAGCAGTCACTCCCCGCAGGGGGCCATCAATGAGCAGTTCTTC